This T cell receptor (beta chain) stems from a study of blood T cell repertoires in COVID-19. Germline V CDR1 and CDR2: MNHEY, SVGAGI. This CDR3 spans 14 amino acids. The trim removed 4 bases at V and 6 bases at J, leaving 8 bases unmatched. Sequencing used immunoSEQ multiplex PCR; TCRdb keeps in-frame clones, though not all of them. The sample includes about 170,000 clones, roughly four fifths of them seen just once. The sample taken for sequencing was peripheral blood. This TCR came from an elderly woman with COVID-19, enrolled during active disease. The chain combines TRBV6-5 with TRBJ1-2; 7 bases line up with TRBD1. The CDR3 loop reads CASSSLTGEDGYTF. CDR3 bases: TGTGCCAGCAGTTCCCTTACAGGGGAGGATGGCTACACCTTC.